This T cell receptor beta chain was identified during a study of T-cell memory formation after mild COVID-19. Overall study context: TCR clusters showed largely donor specificity.

TCRdb reprocessed the 5' RACE reads with MiXCR, giving one entry per CDR3 protein. The top ten clones hold 20% to 25% of a sample with fewer than 400,000 distinct CDR3 sequences, 15% to 20% of them seen once. The CDR3 runs 15 residues. With 4 bases removed from V and 5 bases from J, the gap between germline ends came to 15 bases. The germline V gene encodes CDR1 SGHRS and CDR2 YFSETQ. The sample was PBMCs or a T cell subset sorted from them (not recorded which). The TCR was taken from a man between 18 and 29 years old who had mild COVID-19 (a few samples of this study predate the infection). Cell type and time point are not known. This chain joins TRBV5-1 and TRBJ1-4; D is uncertain. The CDR3 DNA sequence: TGCGCCAGCAGCGGAACCGGGTCCCCCAATGAAAAACTGTTTTTT. Amino acid sequence: CASSGTGSPNEKLFF.